This T cell receptor beta chain was retrieved from a study of T cell repertoires in ileal Crohn's disease. This table comes from immunoSEQ multiplex PCR, and its TCRdb copy is limited to in-frame clones, with some not included. The sample yields roughly 13,000 clones, about 78% seen once. The CDR3 extends over 18 amino acids. Looked up from germline, CDR1 is GTSNPN and CDR2 is SVGIG (reference sequence). The V end was cut by 0 bases, the J end by 4 bases, with 25 bases between. The chain joins TRBV30 to TRBJ2-7, with D perhaps matching TRBD2 (6 bases). This clonotype was sampled from an adult with Crohn's disease. Sequenced sample: ileal tissue. The CDR3 sequence: CAWSVAGGWPVGGYEQYF. In DNA form, the CDR3 reads TGTGCCTGGAGTGTAGCCGGTGGGTGGCCAGTCGGAGGGTACGAGCAGTACTTC. The complete variable domain, with remaining parts taken from reference TRBV30 and TRBJ2-7, reads SQTIHQWPATLVQPVGSPLSLECTVEGTSNPNLYWYRQAAGRGLQLLFYSVGIGQISSEVPQNLSASRPQDRQFILSSKKLLLSDSGFYLCAWSVAGGWPVGGYEQYFGPGTRLTVT.